The rows below give T cell receptor beta chains drawn from one sample of a study of shared clonotypes between healthy human individuals. Profiling relied on immunoSEQ multiplex PCR, and the TCRdb table lists in-frame clones only, not all of them. The repertoire holds about 1 million clones, with approximately 68% as singletons. Sequenced material: memory CD4+ T cells sorted from blood. These receptors were collected from a young man in good health. Each CDR3 is given with its conserved first and last residue. The order of the fields is J gene, clone size, V gene, D gene, CDR3 protein, CDR3 DNA. D genes are given only for firm matches. The size field is filled for only some rows; it gives once, few, many or a size class.

TRBJ2-7	NA	TRBV11-2	TRBD2	CASSLTGGSSYEQYF	TGTGCCAGCAGCTTAACGGGGGGATCCTCCTACGAGCAGTACTTC
TRBJ2-7	once	TRBV6-6	TRBD2	CASSYLAGGSYEQYF	TGTGCCAGCAGTTACCTAGCGGGAGGCTCCTACGAGCAGTACTTC
TRBJ1-5	NA	TRBV11-2	NA	CASSLNNQPQHF	TGTGCCAGCAGCTTAAACAATCAGCCCCAGCATTTT
TRBJ1-5	NA	TRBV2	NA	CASSPRSSGNQPQHF	TGTGCCAGCAGTCCCCGAAGTAGTGGCAATCAGCCCCAGCATTTT
TRBJ2-5	NA	TRBV27	TRBD1	CASSRPGQQETQYF	TGTGCCAGCAGCCGGCCGGGACAGCAAGAGACCCAGTACTTC
TRBJ1-5	NA	TRBV4-1	TRBD1	CASSQDSAGGGNQPQHF	TGCGCCAGCAGCCAGGATTCCGCAGGGGGCGGCAATCAGCCCCAGCATTTT
TRBJ1-1	few	TRBV5-4	NA	CASSLDPNTEAFF	TGTGCCAGCAGCTTGGATCCGAACACTGAAGCTTTCTTT
TRBJ1-5	NA	TRBV19	TRBD1	CASSTDRGVLPQHF	TGTGCCAGTAGTACCGACAGGGGGGTTCTGCCCCAGCATTTT
TRBJ2-7	NA	TRBV11-2	TRBD2	CASSLGTSVRFEQYF	TGTGCCAGCAGCCTGGGGACTAGCGTGCGTTTTGAGCAGTACTTC
TRBJ2-1	NA	TRBV9	TRBD2	CASSTGTSWNEQFF	TGTGCCAGCAGCACCGGGACTAGCTGGAATGAGCAGTTCTTC
TRBJ2-3	NA	TRBV14	TRBD2	CASSPGLAGSLDTQYF	TGTGCCAGCAGCCCCGGACTAGCGGGATCCTTGGATACGCAGTATTTT
TRBJ2-7	few	TRBV18	NA	CASSPTGSEQYF	TGTGCCAGCTCACCGACAGGTTCAGAGCAGTACTTC
TRBJ1-1	few	TRBV4-2	TRBD1	CASSPRTGQGNTEAFF	TGTGCCAGCAGCCCTCGGACAGGGCAGGGGAACACTGAAGCTTTCTTT
TRBJ2-1	once	TRBV7-3	TRBD2	CASSWTTSGGPQFF	TGTGCCAGCAGCTGGACGACTAGCGGGGGACCACAGTTCTTC
TRBJ2-7	NA	TRBV19	TRBD2	CASSIGGVAGGVPYEQYF	TGTGCCAGTAGTATCGGCGGAGTAGCGGGGGGCGTGCCCTACGAGCAGTACTTC
TRBJ1-1	NA	TRBV30	NA	CAWSDMNTEAFF	TGTGCCTGGTCGGACATGAACACTGAAGCTTTCTTT
TRBJ2-3	NA	TRBV19	TRBD2	CATTRTSVPDTQYF	TGTGCCACCACAAGGACTAGCGTCCCAGATACGCAGTATTTT
TRBJ2-7	NA	TRBV4-3	TRBD2	CASSQEAGLWYEQYF	TGCGCCAGCAGCCAAGAAGCGGGGCTGTGGTACGAGCAGTACTTC
TRBJ1-2	NA	TRBV10-3	NA	CAISGGAGDGYTF	TGTGCCATCAGTGGAGGTGCGGGGGATGGCTACACCTTC
TRBJ2-1	NA	TRBV4-1	TRBD2	CASSPYSGSPYNEQFF	TGCGCCAGTAGCCCCTACAGCGGGAGCCCCTACAATGAGCAGTTCTTC
TRBJ2-1	NA	TRBV21-1	NA	CASGGLAGERNEQFF	TGTGCCAGCGGCGGACTAGCGGGAGAACGCAATGAGCAGTTCTTC
TRBJ2-7	NA	TRBV25-1	NA	CASAPARNPNEQYF	TGTGCCAGCGCTCCCGCGCGAAACCCGAACGAGCAGTACTTC
TRBJ2-2	NA	TRBV7-9	NA	CASSLDLGRTRQSGELFF	TGTGCCAGCAGCTTAGATCTGGGGCGGACTCGTCAGTCCGGGGAGCTGTTTTTT
TRBJ2-1	NA	TRBV27	TRBD2	CASSSRLAGDNEQFF	TGTGCCAGCAGTTCGAGACTAGCGGGAGACAATGAGCAGTTCTTC
TRBJ1-5	NA	TRBV4-3	NA	CASSQDPVQPQHF	TGCGCCAGCAGCCAAGACCCTGTCCAGCCCCAGCATTTT
TRBJ1-4	NA	TRBV18	NA	CASSPLRGPATNEKLFF	TGTGCCAGCTCACCTTTAAGGGGTCCTGCAACTAATGAAAAACTGTTTTTT
TRBJ2-1	NA	TRBV27	TRBD2	CASSLPGLANNEQFF	TGTGCCAGCAGCCTACCGGGACTAGCGAACAATGAGCAGTTCTTC
TRBJ2-3	NA	TRBV18	NA	CASSPSGDTQYF	TGTGCCAGCTCACCCTCAGGAGATACGCAGTATTTT
TRBJ2-5	NA	TRBV19	NA	CASKPLDQETQYF	TGTGCCAGTAAGCCCTTGGACCAAGAGACCCAGTACTTC
TRBJ1-4	many	TRBV28	NA	CASSLGPSMRELFF	TGTGCCAGCAGTTTAGGACCCTCCATGCGGGAACTGTTTTTT
TRBJ2-6	once	TRBV7-9	NA	CASSLSGGTGANVLTF	TGTGCCAGCAGCTTATCTGGGGGGACTGGGGCCAACGTCCTGACTTTC
TRBJ2-7	NA	TRBV11-3	NA	CASSRPGANEQYF	TGTGCCAGCAGCCGCCCAGGAGCCAACGAGCAGTACTTC
TRBJ1-1	NA	TRBV7-4	TRBD1	CASSGRDREMNTEAFF	TGTGCCAGCAGCGGCCGGGACAGAGAAATGAACACTGAAGCTTTCTTT
TRBJ1-1	NA	TRBV29-1	NA	CSVVKTRGGTEAFF	TGCAGCGTTGTGAAAACAAGAGGTGGCACTGAAGCTTTCTTT
TRBJ2-1	once	TRBV2	NA	CASSDDVKREQFF	TGTGCCAGCAGTGATGACGTTAAGCGGGAGCAGTTCTTC
TRBJ1-2	NA	TRBV28	NA	CASSLITPGGYGYTF	TGTGCCAGCAGTTTAATAACCCCGGGAGGCTATGGCTACACCTTC
TRBJ2-7	NA	TRBV18	NA	CASSPPNVKTKAYEQYF	TGTGCCAGCTCACCACCTAACGTGAAGACCAAGGCTTACGAGCAGTACTTC
TRBJ2-5	NA	TRBV5-1	NA	CASSPAVQETQYF	TGCGCCAGCAGCCCAGCGGTCCAAGAGACCCAGTACTTC
TRBJ1-6	NA	TRBV5-5	TRBD1	CASSYPGQGNSPLHF	TGTGCCAGCAGCTACCCGGGACAGGGGAATTCACCCCTCCACTTT
TRBJ2-2	once	TRBV5-5	NA	CASSLVAVRGGELFF	TGTGCCAGCAGCTTAGTAGCGGTCCGGGGCGGGGAGCTGTTTTTT
TRBJ2-2	NA	TRBV5-1	NA	CASSREGNTGELFF	TGCGCCAGCAGCCGTGAAGGTAACACCGGGGAGCTGTTTTTT
TRBJ2-2	NA	TRBV9	NA	CASSSKPGYTGELFF	TGTGCCAGCAGCTCCAAGCCGGGTTACACCGGGGAGCTGTTTTTT
TRBJ1-5	few	TRBV18	TRBD1	CASSPRRDRESNQPQHF	TGTGCCAGCTCACCACGCCGGGACAGGGAGAGCAATCAGCCCCAGCATTTT
TRBJ2-5	NA	TRBV5-1	TRBD2	CASSFGAGGGETQYF	TGCGCCAGCAGCTTTGGAGCGGGAGGAGGCGAGACCCAGTACTTC
TRBJ2-1	NA	TRBV15	NA	CATSPHRGDEQFF	TGTGCCACCAGCCCCCACAGAGGGGATGAGCAGTTCTTC
TRBJ1-1	NA	TRBV18	NA	CASSSKEGVVYTEAFF	TGTGCCAGCTCATCCAAAGAGGGGGTGGTGTACACTGAAGCTTTCTTT
TRBJ2-5	NA	TRBV7-2	TRBD2	CASRPGLAGVETQYF	TGTGCCAGCAGACCTGGACTAGCGGGAGTTGAGACCCAGTACTTC
TRBJ1-1	NA	TRBV19	NA	CASSISPARANTEAFF	TGTGCCAGTAGTATAAGCCCTGCGAGGGCGAACACTGAAGCTTTCTTT
TRBJ2-1	NA	TRBV5-1	TRBD2	CASFLDPAGHNEQFF	TGCGCCAGCTTTTTGGATCCAGCGGGGCACAATGAGCAGTTCTTC
TRBJ1-1	NA	TRBV30	NA	CAWRWQDTEAFF	TGTGCCTGGAGGTGGCAGGACACTGAAGCTTTCTTT
TRBJ1-1	few	TRBV9	NA	CARESGNTEAFF	TGTGCCAGAGAATCAGGGAACACTGAAGCTTTCTTT
TRBJ1-5	NA	TRBV18	NA	CASSPSGVGQPQHF	TGTGCCAGCTCACCATCCGGGGTGGGTCAGCCCCAGCATTTT
TRBJ1-2	NA	TRBV6-4	TRBD1	CASSVQTGGNYGYTF	TGTGCCAGCAGTGTTCAGACAGGGGGCAACTATGGCTACACCTTC
TRBJ1-2	NA	TRBV28	NA	CASSLRDGYTF	TGTGCCAGCAGTCTCCGGGACGGCTACACCTTC
TRBJ2-7	NA	TRBV4-1	NA	CASSQDLSKWQGAHEQYF	TGCGCCAGCAGCCAAGATCTGAGCAAGTGGCAGGGCGCCCACGAGCAGTACTTC
TRBJ2-7	once	TRBV12-2	NA	CASRLDGTSGRATIGSYEQYF	TGTGCAAGTCGCTTAGATGGGACTAGCGGGAGGGCCACGATCGGATCCTACGAGCAGTACTTC
TRBJ2-1	NA	TRBV7-9	NA	CASSLARPRSEEQFF	TGTGCCAGCAGCTTAGCGCGGCCCCGGAGCGAAGAGCAGTTCTTC